This entry concerns a single T cell receptor (beta chain). The CDR3 contains 13 residues. Germline V gene sequence: CDR1 MNHEY, CDR2 SVGAGI. The V end lost 7 bases, the J end lost 1 base, and 11 bases lay between the germline ends. Repertoires were generated with immunoSEQ multiplex PCR, while TCRdb's copy carries only in-frame clones and drops some. The sample shows roughly 25,000 clones, roughly four fifths of them seen only once. Relapse was seen in all patients after autologous stem cell transplantation, and brentuximab vedotin exposure was variable. The data are from a study of PD-1 blockade in classical Hodgkin lymphoma.

The material sequenced was peripheral blood mononuclear cells (PBMCs), taken before the second cycle of nivolumab. The J gene is TRBJ2-7, the V gene TRBV6-5; D might be TRBD1 (6 bases). This TCR was recovered from a human donor with classical Hodgkin lymphoma. DNA for the CDR3: TGTGCCAGCACCCAGGGGTTTTCCTACGAGCAGTACTTC. Translation gives CASTQGFSYEQYF.